This T cell receptor beta chain was sequenced during a study of human T cells and chemical hapten exposure. General study results and limits: Among expanded TCRs, significantly more large CDR3 similarity clusters formed than among controls.

This CDR3 region has 13 residues. V dropped 6 bases and J dropped 6 bases, with 14 bases sitting between them. The germline gives CDR1 SNHLY, CDR2 FYNNEI. Time point: patch test 1, 2 weeks after DPC sensitization. Treatment reported: therapeutic diphenylcyclopropenone sensitization with weekly scalp DPC. Only after blood had been drawn was each patch test applied. How the authors handled the data: Individual samples carried between roughly 23,224 and 700,000 TCRs, with some 100,000 as the median. TCRdb re-called the RACE reads through MiXCR, storing one row per CDR3 protein. The V and J calls reflect TCRdb's pipeline rather than the authors' work. The sample includes 380,000 or so distinct CDR3 sequences, roughly 4.8% of them seen just once. This clonotype appeared many times. What it binds is unknown.

The chain recombines TRBV2 with TRBJ2-5; no clear D gene. Source: whole blood, taken in connection with sensitization to the hapten diphenylcyclopropenone (DPC). This receptor was identified in a woman in her forties or fifties with alopecia areata. Some clones in this sample may be carry-over from other donors' samples. CDR3 loop: CASRDPLYQTQYF. In nucleotides, the CDR3 is TGTGCCAGCAGGGACCCCCTTTACCAGACCCAGTACTTC.